A single sample gave rise to the 16 T cell receptor beta chains below, sequenced in a study of blood T cell repertoires in COVID-19. Here immunoSEQ multiplex PCR was the method, and the copy in TCRdb shows in-frame clones only, minus some. The sample has about 190,000 clones, 70% to 90% seen once. The sequenced sample consisted of peripheral blood. The receptors shown here come from a man under 40 with acute or convalescent COVID-19.

This clone was detected only a few times. The V gene is TRBV30, the J gene TRBJ1-2; D gene unclear. CDR3 size: 13 residues. Germline lookup yields CDR1 GTSNPN and CDR2 SVGIG (reference sequence). The V end lost 1 base, the J end lost 3 bases, and 9 bases lay between the germline ends. CDR3 residues: CAWSGSDYYGYTF. DNA of the CDR3: TGTGCCTGGAGTGGATCAGATTACTATGGCTACACCTTC.

The rearrangement joins TRBV24-1 to TRBJ1-1, with no clear D. V was clipped by 4 bases and J by 3 bases, with 8 bases between them. Germline loops: CDR1 KGHDR, CDR2 SFDVKD. The CDR3 runs 13 residues. This CDR3 reads CATSDWEDTEAFF. The DNA for the CDR3 is TGTGCCACCAGTGACTGGGAGGACACTGAAGCTTTCTTT.

The chain combines TRBV6-5 with TRBJ2-7; 7 nucleotides line up with TRBD1. The CDR3 runs to 15 residues. Germline CDR1 and CDR2: MNHEY and SVGAGI. J was trimmed by 0 bases and V by 5 bases; bases with no gene match: 7. The CDR3 loop is CASSNPGQSSYEQYF. DNA of the CDR3: TGTGCCAGCAGTAACCCGGGACAGAGCTCCTACGAGCAGTACTTC.

The J gene is TRBJ2-1, the V gene TRBV19; D may be TRBD1 (5 bases). Germline assignment: CDR1 LNHDA and CDR2 SQIVND (reference sequence). The CDR3 has 13 residues. The V and J ends lost 4 bases and 4 bases respectively, with 8 bases between them. In DNA, the CDR3 is TGTGCCAGTAGTAAAAAGGGGTACAATGAGCAGTTCTTC. Protein product: CASSKKGYNEQFF.

The chain couples TRBV6-5 to TRBJ1-6; 8 bases line up with TRBD1. Germline values: CDR1 MNHEY, CDR2 SVGAGI. This CDR3 contains 16 residues. V lost 2 bases, J lost 13 bases, and 13 bases stayed unmatched. CDR3 coding DNA: TGTGCCAGCAGTTACGGTCGGGACAGGCCTGTTAGTCCCCTCCACTTT. Its translation is CASSYGRDRPVSPLHF.

This rearrangement joins TRBV6-1 to TRBJ2-1, with D perhaps matching TRBD1 (5 bases). V gave up 1 base and J gave up 8 bases, with 21 bases separating them. The germline gives CDR1 MNHNS, CDR2 SASEGT. The CDR3 is 17 amino acids. The CDR3 nucleotides read TGTGCCAGCAGTGAAGAGGTTGCTAGGGGCCCTCGAGATGAGCAGTTCTTC. It is translated as CASSEEVARGPRDEQFF.

J is TRBJ1-2 and V is TRBV28; D remains ambiguous. CDR1 and CDR2 from the germline V gene are MDHEN and SYDVKM. V lost 3 bases to trimming and J lost 1 base, with 12 bases between them. CDR3 length: 15 residues. The CDR3 DNA sequence: TGTGCCAGCAGTTTCCCCCGACATTATAACTATGGCTACACCTTC. This gives the protein CASSFPRHYNYGYTF.

This clone was found once. This chain connects TRBV6-6 to TRBJ2-6; possible D gene TRBD2, 6 bases. Looked up from germline, CDR1 is MNHNY and CDR2 is SVGAGI (reference sequence). The CDR3 loop spans 14 amino acids. V lost 6 bases, J lost 3 bases, and 9 bases lay in between. CDR3 coding DNA: TGTGCCAGCAGGCTGGGAGGTGGGGCCAACGTCCTGACTTTC. Protein: CASRLGGGANVLTF.

The rearrangement joins TRBV5-1 to TRBJ1-1; D remains unclear. The CDR3 has 15 residues. Germline CDR1 is SGHRS and CDR2 is YFSETQ. With 2 bases removed from V and 4 bases from J, the gap between germline ends came to 15 bases. CDR3 DNA: TGCGCCAGCAGCTTAACCCAATCGGGTGCCACTGAAGCTTTCTTT. Encoded protein: CASSLTQSGATEAFF.

This chain connects TRBV4-2 to TRBJ2-1; TRBD2 matches at 9 bases. The CDR3 has 16 amino acids. Germline lookup yields CDR1 LGHNA and CDR2 YNFKEQ. J was trimmed by 6 bases and V by 2 bases; bases with no gene match: 8. The CDR3 here is CASSQIAGVRFNEQFF. CDR3 nucleotide sequence: TGTGCCAGCAGCCAAATAGCGGGAGTAAGGTTCAATGAGCAGTTCTTC.

The V call is TRBV10-3, the J call TRBJ2-7; D is possibly TRBD2 (6 bases). Germline values: CDR1 ENHRY, CDR2 SYGVKD. Trimming shortened V by 0 bases and J by 4 bases, and 13 bases separated the two germline ends. The CDR3 is made up of 15 amino acids. The CDR3 DNA reads as TGTGCCATCAGTGAGTCAAGTTTTGGGAGGTACGAGCAGTACTTC. Encoded protein: CAISESSFGRYEQYF.

The rearrangement links TRBV28 to TRBJ2-4, with TRBD2 matching over 10 bases. Germline CDR1 and CDR2: MDHEN and SYDVKM. The CDR3 covers 17 residues. V shed 2 bases, J shed 3 bases, and the junction held 7 bases outside the gene matches. CDR3 DNA sequence: TGTGCCAGCAGTTTACGACAAGCGGGAGGGATCAAAAACATTCAGTACTTC. It codes for CASSLRQAGGIKNIQYF. The entire variable domain, with the rest obtained from reference TRBV28 and TRBJ2-4, is as follows: DVKVTQSSRYLVKRTGEKVFLECVQDMDHENMFWYRQDPGLGLRLIYFSYDVKMKEKGDIPEGYSVSREKKERFSLILESASTNQTSMYLCASSLRQAGGIKNIQYFGAGTRLSVL.

The rearrangement uses TRBV6-1 and TRBJ2-2; 7 bases match TRBD2. Germline CDR1 and CDR2: MNHNS and SASEGT. The CDR3 contains 17 residues. Losses at the gene ends were 5 bases for V and 0 bases for J; bases not matched to a gene: 9. The CDR3 here is CASSKGEGLANTGELFF. DNA for the CDR3: TGTGCCAGCAGTAAAGGCGAAGGACTAGCGAACACCGGGGAGCTGTTTTTT.

The J gene is TRBJ2-1, the V gene TRBV18, with D possibly matching TRBD2 (5 bases). This CDR3 contains 14 residues. V was clipped by 4 bases and J by 4 bases, with 11 bases between them. CDR1 and CDR2 from the germline V gene are KGHSH and LQKENI. The CDR3 DNA is TGTGCCAGCTCACGGAATAGCGCATACAATGAGCAGTTCTTC. Protein: CASSRNSAYNEQFF.

This chain uses TRBV18 with TRBJ2-6; D is undetermined. The CDR3 runs to 14 residues. Per the germline V gene, CDR1 is KGHSH and CDR2 is LQKENI. The V end was cut by 3 bases, the J end by 1 base, with 4 bases between. The DNA for the CDR3 is TGTGCCAGCTCACCGTCTTCTGGGGCCAACGTCCTGACTTTC. Translating gives CASSPSSGANVLTF.

This clone has just one count. The chain joins TRBV15 to TRBJ1-3; maybe TRBD1 (5 bases). V lost 8 bases, J lost 1 base, and 15 bases lay in between. The germline V gene has CDR1 LNHNV and CDR2 YYDKDF (reference sequence). The CDR3 is made up of 15 amino acids. CDR3: CATSLGGVSGNTIYF. CDR3 DNA sequence: TGTGCCACCTCTTTGGGGGGGGTTTCTGGAAACACCATATATTTT.